This T cell receptor (beta chain) emerged from a study of Graves' ophthalmopathy and Graves' hyperthyroidism. Study-wide background: Hyperthyroidism was considered stable when no ophthalmopathy appeared within 18 months of follow-up. Findings and caveats of the study: The model achieved 70.59% sensitivity and around 78% specificity for ophthalmopathy progression. Most clonotypes expanded in thyroid above 0.001 frequency were present in blood too.

Investigators amplified TCR beta CDR3 regions from RNA transcripts. First-round RT-PCR used HTBI primers; second-round multiplex PCR followed. A single record per CDR3 protein comes from TCRdb applying MiXCR to the multiplex PCR reads. The sample carries around 590,000 distinct CDR3 sequences, 39% recorded once. J was trimmed by 2 bases and V by 3 bases; bases with no gene match: 6. The CDR3 is made up of 16 amino acids. In germline, CDR1 is SEHNR, CDR2 FQNEAQ (reference sequence). This clonotype has a handful of counts. The antigen remains undetermined. Clinicians diagnosed using symptoms, serum thyroxine, TRAb, thyroid ultrasound and orbital computed tomography.

The sample taken for sequencing was peripheral blood or thyroid tissue (not recorded which). The V gene is TRBV7-9, the J gene TRBJ1-2; 10 nucleotides agree with TRBD1. The clonotype was recovered from an adult man with Graves' hyperthyroidism. CDR3 amino acids: CASSFRDRGTNYGYTF. The CDR3 DNA sequence: TGTGCCAGCAGCTTCCGGGACAGGGGTACGAACTATGGCTACACCTTC.